This TCR beta chain was sequenced for a study of cytomegalovirus exposure and HLA in healthy donors. Germline-derived CDR1 and CDR2 are LNHDA and SQIVND (reference sequence). With 6 bases removed from V and 4 bases from J, the gap between germline ends came to 7 bases. This CDR3 spans 12 amino acids. Only in-frame clones appear in the TCRdb table, and some are missing; sequencing was by immunoSEQ multiplex PCR. The sample lists about 220,000 clones; around 90% were seen once. The sequenced material came from PBMCs. The sequence was collected from a woman younger than 30 in good health and CMV-seronegative. The J gene is TRBJ1-5, the V gene TRBV19; D gene uncertain. The DNA for the CDR3 is TGTGCCAGTAGGCAGACAAATCAGCCCCAGCATTTT. Encoded protein: CASRQTNQPQHF.